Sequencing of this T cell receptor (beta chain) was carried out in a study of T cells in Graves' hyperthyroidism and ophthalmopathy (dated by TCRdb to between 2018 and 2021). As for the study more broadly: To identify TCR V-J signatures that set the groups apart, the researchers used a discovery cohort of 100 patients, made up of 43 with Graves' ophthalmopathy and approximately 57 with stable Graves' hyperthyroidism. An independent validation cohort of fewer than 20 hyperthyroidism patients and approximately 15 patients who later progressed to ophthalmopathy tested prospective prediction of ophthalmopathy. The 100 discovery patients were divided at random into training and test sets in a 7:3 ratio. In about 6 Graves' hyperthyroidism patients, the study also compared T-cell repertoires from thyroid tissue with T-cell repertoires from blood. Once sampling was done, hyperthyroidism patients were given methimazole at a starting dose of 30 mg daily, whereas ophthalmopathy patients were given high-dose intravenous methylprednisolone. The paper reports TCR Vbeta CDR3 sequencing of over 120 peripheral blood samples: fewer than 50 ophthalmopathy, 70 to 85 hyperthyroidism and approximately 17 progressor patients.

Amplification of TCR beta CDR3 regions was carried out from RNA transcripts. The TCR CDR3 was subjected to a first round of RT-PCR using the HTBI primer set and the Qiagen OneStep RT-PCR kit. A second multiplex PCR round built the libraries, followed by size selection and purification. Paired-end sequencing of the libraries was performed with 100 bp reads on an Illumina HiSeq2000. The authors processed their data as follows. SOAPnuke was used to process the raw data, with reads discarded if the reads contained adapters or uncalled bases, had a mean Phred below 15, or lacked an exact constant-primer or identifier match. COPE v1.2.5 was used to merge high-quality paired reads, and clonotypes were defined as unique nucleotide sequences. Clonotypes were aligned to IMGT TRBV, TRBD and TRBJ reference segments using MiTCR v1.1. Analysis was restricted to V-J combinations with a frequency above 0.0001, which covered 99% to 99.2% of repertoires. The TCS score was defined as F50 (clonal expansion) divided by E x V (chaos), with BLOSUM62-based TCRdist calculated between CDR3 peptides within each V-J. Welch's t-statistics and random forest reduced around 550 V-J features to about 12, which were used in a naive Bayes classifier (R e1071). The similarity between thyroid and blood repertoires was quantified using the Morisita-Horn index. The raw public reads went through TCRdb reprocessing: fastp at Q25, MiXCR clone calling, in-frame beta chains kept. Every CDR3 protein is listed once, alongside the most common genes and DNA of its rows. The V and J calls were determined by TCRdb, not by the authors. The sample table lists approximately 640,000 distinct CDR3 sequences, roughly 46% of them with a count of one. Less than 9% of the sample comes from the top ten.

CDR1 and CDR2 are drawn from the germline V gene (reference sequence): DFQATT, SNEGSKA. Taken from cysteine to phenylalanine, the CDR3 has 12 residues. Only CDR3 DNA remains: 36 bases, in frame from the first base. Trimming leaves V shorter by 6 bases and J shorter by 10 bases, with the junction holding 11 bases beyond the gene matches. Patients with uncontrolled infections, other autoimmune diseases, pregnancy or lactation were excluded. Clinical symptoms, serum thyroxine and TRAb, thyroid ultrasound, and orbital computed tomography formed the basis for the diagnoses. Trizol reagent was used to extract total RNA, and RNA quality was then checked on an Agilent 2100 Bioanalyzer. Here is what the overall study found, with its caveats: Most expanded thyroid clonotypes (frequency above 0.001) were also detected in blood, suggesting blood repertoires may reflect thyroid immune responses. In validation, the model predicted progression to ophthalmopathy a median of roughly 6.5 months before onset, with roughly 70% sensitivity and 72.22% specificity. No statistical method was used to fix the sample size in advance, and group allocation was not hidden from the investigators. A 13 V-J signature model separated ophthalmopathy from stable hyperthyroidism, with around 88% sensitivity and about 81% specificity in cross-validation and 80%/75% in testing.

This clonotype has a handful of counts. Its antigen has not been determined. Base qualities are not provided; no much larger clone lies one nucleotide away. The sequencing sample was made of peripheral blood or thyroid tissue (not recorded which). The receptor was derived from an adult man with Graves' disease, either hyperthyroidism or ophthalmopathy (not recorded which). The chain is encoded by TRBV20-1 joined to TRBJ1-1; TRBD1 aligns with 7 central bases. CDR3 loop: CSAETGEAGAFF. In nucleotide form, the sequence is TGCAGTGCAGAAACAGGGGAGGCAGGAGCTTTCTTT.